A single sample is the source of the 18 T cell receptor beta chains below, sequenced in a study of shared clonotypes between healthy human individuals. Method: immunoSEQ multiplex PCR; TCRdb's copy keeps in-frame clones and lacks some. Altogether more than 2,000,000 clones are present, 90% to 95% being singletons, with the ten largest covering 0.39%. The sequenced sample was naive CD4+ T cells from PBMCs. The subset is: CD45RA+ positively selected. The receptors were sampled from a man between 18 and 29 years old in good health. Some clones in this sample may be carry-over from other donors' samples.

The chain links TRBV6-1 to TRBJ1-1; D uncertain. The germline V gene has CDR1 MNHNS and CDR2 SASEGT. The CDR3 extends over 13 amino acids. The ends were cut back, 7 bases at V and 0 bases at J, with 9 bases in the middle. The CDR3 nucleotides are TGTGCCAGCATGGCGACTTTGAACACTGAAGCTTTCTTT. It encodes CASMATLNTEAFF.

The J gene is TRBJ1-2, the V gene TRBV7-9; D gene uncertain. The V end lost 4 bases, the J end lost 2 bases, and 8 bases lay between the germline ends. From germline, CDR1 is SEHNR and CDR2 FQNEAQ (reference sequence). The length of the CDR3 is 13 residues. The CDR3 loop reads CASSYGENYGYTF. The CDR3 region has the DNA TGTGCCAGCAGCTACGGGGAGAACTATGGCTACACCTTC.

The chain carries TRBV29-1 and TRBJ1-4; tentatively, D is TRBD1 (5 bases). Between the trimmed V and J ends, which lost 5 bases and 5 bases, there was a span of 9 bases. The CDR3 is 12 amino acids. Germline loops: CDR1 SQVTM, CDR2 ANQGSEA. The CDR3: CSVSGGNEKLFF. The DNA for the CDR3 is TGCAGCGTTTCGGGGGGAAATGAAAAACTGTTTTTT.

The chain has TRBV5-1 and TRBJ2-2; 7 bases match TRBD2. This CDR3 spans 17 amino acids. Germline CDR1 is SGHRS and CDR2 is YFSETQ. The trim removed 0 bases at V and 2 bases at J, leaving 7 bases unmatched. The CDR3 bases are TGCGCCAGCAGCTTGGCAGGGAGGGCACGAAACACCGGGGAGCTGTTTTTT. Translation gives CASSLAGRARNTGELFF. Full variable domain (outside the CDR3, taken from reference TRBV5-1 and TRBJ2-2): KAGVTQTPRYLIKTRGQQVTLSCSPISGHRSVSWYQQTPGQGLQFLFEYFSETQRNKGNFPGRFSGRQFSNSRSEMNVSTLELGDSALYLCASSLAGRARNTGELFFGEGSRLTVL.

The rearrangement uses TRBV5-6 and TRBJ2-5; 10 nucleotides match TRBD2. CDR3 length: 15 residues. CDR1 and CDR2 from the germline V gene are SGHDT and YYEEEE. Trimming removed 4 bases from V and 11 bases from J; junction bases left unmatched: 14. This CDR3 is CASSTKREGLSEQYF. The DNA for the CDR3 is TGTGCCAGCAGCACGAAGCGGGAGGGCCTTTCAGAGCAGTACTTC. Full variable domain (rest looked up from reference TRBV5-6 and TRBJ2-5): DAGVTQSPTHLIKTRGQQVTLRCSPKSGHDTVSWYQQALGQGPQFIFQYYEEEERQRGNFPDRFSGHQFPNYSSELNVNALLLGDSALYLCASSTKREGLSEQYFGPGTRLLVL.

The chain joins TRBV4-3 to TRBJ2-1, with 10 bases aligning to TRBD2. Trimming cost V 1 base and J 3 bases; bases outside gene matches: 6. The CDR3 length is 17 residues. Germline CDR1 reads LGHNA; CDR2 reads YSLEER. For the CDR3, the DNA is TGCGCCAGCAGCCAAGGTAGACTAGCGGGCATCTACAATGAGCAGTTCTTC. Translating gives CASSQGRLAGIYNEQFF.

The chain recombines TRBV30 with TRBJ1-2; D perhaps matches TRBD1 (5 bases). Between the trimmed V and J ends, which lost 2 bases and 4 bases, there was a span of 20 bases. Germline CDR1 is GTSNPN and CDR2 is SVGIG (reference sequence). The CDR3 is 16 amino acids. CDR3 protein: CAWSPKGRGVGYGYTF. As DNA, the CDR3 is TGTGCCTGGAGTCCAAAGGGCCGGGGCGTGGGCTATGGCTACACCTTC.

The rearrangement uses TRBV10-3 and TRBJ2-5, with TRBD2 matching 9 bases. The J segment lost 4 bases and the V segment lost 0 bases, leaving 9 bases of the junction unmatched. Germline lookup yields CDR1 ENHRY and CDR2 SYGVKD. The length of the CDR3 is 17 residues. The CDR3 sequence: CAISESRTAGGRETQYF. The CDR3 DNA follows: TGTGCCATCAGTGAGTCGCGTACAGCGGGAGGAAGAGAGACCCAGTACTTC.

This clone was detected only once. The chain carries TRBV7-9 and TRBJ1-1; D may be TRBD1 (6 bases). Trimming removed 5 bases at V and 1 base at J, with 23 bases between. The CDR3 extends over 18 amino acids. The germline CDR1 and CDR2 sequences are SEHNR and FQNEAQ (reference sequence). CDR3 sequence: CASSPSGGTRYKNTEAFF. CDR3 coding DNA: TGTGCCAGCAGCCCCAGCGGCGGGACACGGTATAAGAACACTGAAGCTTTCTTT.

The V and J genes are TRBV18 and TRBJ2-2, with D possibly being TRBD1 or TRBD2 (5 bases each). Germline loops: CDR1 KGHSH, CDR2 LQKENI. The V end lost 2 bases, the J end lost 5 bases, and 15 bases lay between the germline ends. CDR3 length: 16 amino acids. The CDR3 reads CASSPSRQGGTGELFF. CDR3 coding DNA: TGTGCCAGCTCACCATCGCGTCAGGGCGGGACCGGGGAGCTGTTTTTT.

The V and J genes are TRBV4-1 and TRBJ1-2; D not resolved. The CDR3 is 16 residues long. The ends were cut back, 1 base at V and 0 bases at J, with 12 bases in the middle. The germline V gene has CDR1 MGHRA and CDR2 YSYEKL. The CDR3 sequence is CASSQGLPNPNYGYTF. CDR3 nucleotides: TGCGCCAGCAGCCAAGGACTTCCAAATCCTAACTATGGCTACACCTTC.

This CDR3 reads CASSTRRDRGDYGYTF. DNA for the CDR3: TGTGCCAGTAGTACGCGAAGGGACAGGGGGGACTATGGCTACACCTTC. The rearrangement links TRBV19 to TRBJ1-2; the match to TRBD1 covers 11 bases. V gave up 4 bases and J gave up 3 bases; unmatched junction bases: 7. This CDR3 has 16 residues. Germline loops: CDR1 LNHDA, CDR2 SQIVND (reference sequence).

The rearrangement uses TRBV19 and TRBJ1-2, with a possible D match to TRBD1 (6 bases). Trimming cost V 7 bases and J 8 bases, with 11 bases left between them. Germline assignment: CDR1 LNHDA and CDR2 SQIVND (reference sequence). This CDR3 contains 11 residues. CDR3 residues: CASIGGNGYTF. The DNA for the CDR3 is TGTGCCAGTATAGGGGGGAACGGCTACACCTTC.

This clone has more than one count but fewer than ten. Other DNA sequences in the sample encode the same CDR3. This chain connects TRBV7-3 to TRBJ1-1, with a weak D call TRBD1 (6 bases). This CDR3 region has 13 residues. V lost 5 bases and J lost 1, with 8 bases in between. The germline CDR1 and CDR2 sequences are SGHTA and FQGTGA. The CDR3 DNA follows: TGTGCCAGCAGCCCGACAGGGAACACTGAAGCTTTCTTT. Encoded protein: CASSPTGNTEAFF.

The rearrangement joins TRBV9 to TRBJ2-3; no clear D. CDR3 length: 13 residues. V was cut by 2 bases and J by 6 bases, with 10 bases left in between. The V gene's germline CDR1 is SGDLS and CDR2 YYNGEE. CDR3 loop: CASSVLESDTQYF. The CDR3 coding sequence is TGTGCCAGCAGCGTCTTAGAGAGCGATACGCAGTATTTT.

The chain couples TRBV5-1 to TRBJ2-7, with 7 bases identical to TRBD2. Looked up from germline, CDR1 is SGHRS and CDR2 is YFSETQ. V was clipped by 2 bases and J by 3 bases; unmatched bases: 8. This CDR3 contains 15 residues. CDR3 sequence reads: CASSFGPSGFYEQYF. As DNA, the CDR3 is TGCGCCAGCAGCTTTGGGCCTAGCGGCTTCTACGAGCAGTACTTC.

This chain links TRBV6-1 with TRBJ2-3; weak D call: TRBD2 (7 bases). V was shortened by 2 bases and J by 0 bases, with 21 bases between the two germline ends. Per the germline V gene, CDR1 is MNHNS and CDR2 is SASEGT. The CDR3 totals 19 residues. CDR3 sequence reads: CASSEWRGLAAVSTDTQYF. DNA for the CDR3: TGTGCCAGCAGTGAATGGCGGGGGCTAGCGGCCGTAAGCACAGATACGCAGTATTTT.

This rearrangement joins TRBV5-8 to TRBJ2-3; 11 positions match TRBD2. The CDR3 contains 16 residues. In germline, CDR1 is SGHTS, CDR2 YDEGEE. The J segment lost 4 bases and the V segment lost 2 bases, leaving 6 bases of the junction unmatched. The CDR3 nucleotides read TGTGCCAGCAGCTTAGAACTAGCGGGAGCAGCAGATACGCAGTATTTT. This translates into CASSLELAGAADTQYF.